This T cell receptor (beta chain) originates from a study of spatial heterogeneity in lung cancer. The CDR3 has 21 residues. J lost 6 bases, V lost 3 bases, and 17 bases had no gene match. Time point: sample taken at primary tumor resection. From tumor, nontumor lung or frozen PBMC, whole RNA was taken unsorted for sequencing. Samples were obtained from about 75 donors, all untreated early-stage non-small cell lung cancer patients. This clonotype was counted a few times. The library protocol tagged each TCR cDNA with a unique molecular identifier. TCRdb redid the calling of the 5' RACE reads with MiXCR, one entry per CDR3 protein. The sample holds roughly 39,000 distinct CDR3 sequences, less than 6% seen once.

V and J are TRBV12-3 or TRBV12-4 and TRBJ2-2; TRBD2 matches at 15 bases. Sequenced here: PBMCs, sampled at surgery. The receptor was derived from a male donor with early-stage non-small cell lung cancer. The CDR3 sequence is CASSFRRSGTSGGPRSGELFF. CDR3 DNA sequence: TGTGCCAGCAGTTTTCGCCGATCCGGGACTAGCGGGGGGCCACGTTCCGGGGAGCTGTTTTTT.